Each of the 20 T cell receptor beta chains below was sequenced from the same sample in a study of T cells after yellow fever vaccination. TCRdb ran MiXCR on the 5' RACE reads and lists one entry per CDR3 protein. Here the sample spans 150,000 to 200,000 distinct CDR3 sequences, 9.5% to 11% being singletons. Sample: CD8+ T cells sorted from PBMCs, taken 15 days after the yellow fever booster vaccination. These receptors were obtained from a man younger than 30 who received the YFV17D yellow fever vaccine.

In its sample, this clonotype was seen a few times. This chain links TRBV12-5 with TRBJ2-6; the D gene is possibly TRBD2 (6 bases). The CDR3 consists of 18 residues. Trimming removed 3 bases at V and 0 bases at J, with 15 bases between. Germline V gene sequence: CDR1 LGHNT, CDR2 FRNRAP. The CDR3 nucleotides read TGTGCTAGTGGTTTTACCGTCAGGGAGGACTCTGGGGCCAACGTCCTGACTTTC. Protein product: CASGFTVREDSGANVLTF. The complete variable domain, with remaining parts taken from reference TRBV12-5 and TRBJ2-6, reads DARVTQTPRHKVTEMGQEVTMRCQPILGHNTVFWYRQTMMQGLELLAYFRNRAPLDDSGMPKDRFSAEMPDATLATLKIQPSEPRDSAVYFCASGFTVREDSGANVLTFGAGSRLTVL.

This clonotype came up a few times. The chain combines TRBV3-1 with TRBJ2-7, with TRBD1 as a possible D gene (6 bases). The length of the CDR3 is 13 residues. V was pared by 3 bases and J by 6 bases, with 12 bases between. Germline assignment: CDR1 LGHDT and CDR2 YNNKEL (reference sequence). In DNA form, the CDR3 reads TGTGCCAGCAGCCAGCCCGGACAGTCCGAGCAGTACTTC. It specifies CASSQPGQSEQYF.

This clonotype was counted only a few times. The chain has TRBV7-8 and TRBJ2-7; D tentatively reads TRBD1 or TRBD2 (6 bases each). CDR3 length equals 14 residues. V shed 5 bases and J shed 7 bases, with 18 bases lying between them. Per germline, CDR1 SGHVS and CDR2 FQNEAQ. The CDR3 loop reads CASSKEGGPREQYV. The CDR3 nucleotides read TGTGCCAGCAGCAAGGAGGGGGGTCCGCGGGAGCAGTACGTC.

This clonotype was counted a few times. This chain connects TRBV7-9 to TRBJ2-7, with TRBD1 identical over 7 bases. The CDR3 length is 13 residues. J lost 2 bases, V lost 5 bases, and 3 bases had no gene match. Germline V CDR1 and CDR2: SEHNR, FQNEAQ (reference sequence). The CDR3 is CASSRGGPYEQYF. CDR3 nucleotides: TGTGCCAGCAGCAGAGGGGGCCCCTACGAGCAGTACTTC.

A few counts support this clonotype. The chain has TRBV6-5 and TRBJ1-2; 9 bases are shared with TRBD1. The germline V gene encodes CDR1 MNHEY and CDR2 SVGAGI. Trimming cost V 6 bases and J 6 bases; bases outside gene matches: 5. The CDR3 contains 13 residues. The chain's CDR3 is CASRTTGGDGYTF. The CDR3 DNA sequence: TGTGCCAGCAGGACAACAGGGGGCGATGGCTACACCTTC.

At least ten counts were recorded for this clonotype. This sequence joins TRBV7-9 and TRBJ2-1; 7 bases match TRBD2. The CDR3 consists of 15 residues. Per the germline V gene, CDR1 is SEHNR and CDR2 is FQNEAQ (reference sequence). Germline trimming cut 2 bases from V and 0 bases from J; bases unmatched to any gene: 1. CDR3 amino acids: CASSLSSGSYNEQFF. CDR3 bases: TGTGCCAGCAGCTTATCTAGCGGCTCCTACAATGAGCAGTTCTTC.

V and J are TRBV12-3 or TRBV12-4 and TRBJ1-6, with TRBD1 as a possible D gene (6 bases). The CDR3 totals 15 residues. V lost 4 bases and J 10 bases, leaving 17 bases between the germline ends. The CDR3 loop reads CASSSEGRGSSPLHF. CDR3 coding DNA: TGTGCCAGCAGTTCAGAGGGCAGGGGAAGCTCACCCCTCCACTTT.

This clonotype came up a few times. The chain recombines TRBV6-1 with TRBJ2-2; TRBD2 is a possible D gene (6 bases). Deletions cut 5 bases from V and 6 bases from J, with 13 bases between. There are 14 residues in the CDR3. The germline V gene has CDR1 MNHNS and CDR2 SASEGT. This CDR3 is CASSPRGISGELFF. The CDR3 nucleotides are TGTGCCAGCAGTCCGCGCGGGATATCCGGGGAGCTGTTTTTT.

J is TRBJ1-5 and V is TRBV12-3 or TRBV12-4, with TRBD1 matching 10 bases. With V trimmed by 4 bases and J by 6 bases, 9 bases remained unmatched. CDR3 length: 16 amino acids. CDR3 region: CASSYRTGGWGQPQHF. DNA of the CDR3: TGTGCCAGCAGTTATCGGACAGGGGGTTGGGGTCAGCCCCAGCATTTT.

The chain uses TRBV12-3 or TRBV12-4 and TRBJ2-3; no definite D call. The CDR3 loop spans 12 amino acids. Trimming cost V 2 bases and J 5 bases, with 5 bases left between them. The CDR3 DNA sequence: TGTGCCAGCAGTTTAATTCGAGATACGCAGTATTTT. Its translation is CASSLIRDTQYF.

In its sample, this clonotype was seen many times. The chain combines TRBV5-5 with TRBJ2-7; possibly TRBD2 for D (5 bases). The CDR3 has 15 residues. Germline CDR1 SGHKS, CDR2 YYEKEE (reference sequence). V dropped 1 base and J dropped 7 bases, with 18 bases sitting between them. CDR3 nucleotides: TGTGCCAGCAGCTTGTTTCCCGGGGATCTACGAGAGCAGTACGTC. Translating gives CASSLFPGDLREQYV.

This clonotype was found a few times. For the CDR3, the DNA is TGCAGCGTGTGGAGGGATATGAATGAGCAGTTCTTC. Its translation is CSVWRDMNEQFF. The chain employs TRBV29-1 and TRBJ2-1, with D possibly being TRBD2 (6 bases). CDR3 length equals 12 residues. Trimming shortened V by 6 bases and J by 7 bases, and 13 bases separated the two germline ends. Germline values: CDR1 SQVTM, CDR2 ANQGSEA.

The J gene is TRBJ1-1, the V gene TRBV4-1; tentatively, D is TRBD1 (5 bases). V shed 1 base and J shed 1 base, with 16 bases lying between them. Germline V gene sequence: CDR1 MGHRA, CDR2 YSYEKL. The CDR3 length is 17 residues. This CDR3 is CASSQVDRMDTNTEAFF. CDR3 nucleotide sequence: TGCGCCAGCAGCCAAGTCGACCGGATGGACACGAACACTGAAGCTTTCTTT.

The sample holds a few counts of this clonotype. CDR3 loop: CASSLDPGDSGYTF. DNA of the CDR3: TGCGCCAGCAGCTTGGATCCGGGAGACTCTGGCTACACCTTC. V gene TRBV5-1 combines with J gene TRBJ1-2; D gene ambiguous. CDR1 and CDR2 from the germline V gene are SGHRS and YFSETQ. V dropped 0 bases and J dropped 7 bases, with 13 bases sitting between them. This CDR3 comprises 14 residues.

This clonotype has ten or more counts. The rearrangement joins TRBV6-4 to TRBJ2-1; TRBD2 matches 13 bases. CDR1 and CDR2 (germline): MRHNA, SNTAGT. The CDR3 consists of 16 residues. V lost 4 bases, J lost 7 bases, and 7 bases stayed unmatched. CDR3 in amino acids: CASSATSGGAGNEQFF. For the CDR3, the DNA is TGTGCCAGCAGTGCTACTAGCGGGGGGGCAGGGAATGAGCAGTTCTTC.

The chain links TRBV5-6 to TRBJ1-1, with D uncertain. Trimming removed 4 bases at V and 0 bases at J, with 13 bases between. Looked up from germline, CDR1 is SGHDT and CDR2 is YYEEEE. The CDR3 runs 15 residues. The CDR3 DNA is TGTGCCAGCAGCCCCGGATGGCCGCTGAACACTGAAGCTTTCTTT. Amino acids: CASSPGWPLNTEAFF. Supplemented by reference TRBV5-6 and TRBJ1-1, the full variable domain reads DAGVTQSPTHLIKTRGQQVTLRCSPKSGHDTVSWYQQALGQGPQFIFQYYEEEERQRGNFPDRFSGHQFPNYSSELNVNALLLGDSALYLCASSPGWPLNTEAFFGQGTRLTVV.

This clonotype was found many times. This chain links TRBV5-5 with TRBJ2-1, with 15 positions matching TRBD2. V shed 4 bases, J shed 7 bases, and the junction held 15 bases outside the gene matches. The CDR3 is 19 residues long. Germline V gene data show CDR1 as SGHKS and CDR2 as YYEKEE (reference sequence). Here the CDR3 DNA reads TGTGCCAGCAGCCTCCGGGGACTAGCGGGGGGCCGGGAGAGGAATGAGCAGTTCTTC. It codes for CASSLRGLAGGRERNEQFF.

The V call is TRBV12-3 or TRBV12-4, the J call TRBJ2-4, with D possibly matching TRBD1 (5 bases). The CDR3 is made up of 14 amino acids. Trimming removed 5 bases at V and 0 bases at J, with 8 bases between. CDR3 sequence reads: CASSDSLAKNIQYF. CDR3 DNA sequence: TGTGCCAGCAGTGACAGCCTAGCCAAAAACATTCAGTACTTC.

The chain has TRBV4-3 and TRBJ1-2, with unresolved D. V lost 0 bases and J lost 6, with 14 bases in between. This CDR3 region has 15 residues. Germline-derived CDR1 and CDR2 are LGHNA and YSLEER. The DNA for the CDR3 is TGCGCCAGCAGCCAAGAGGCGGGAAACCTCGATGGCTACACCTTC. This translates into CASSQEAGNLDGYTF.

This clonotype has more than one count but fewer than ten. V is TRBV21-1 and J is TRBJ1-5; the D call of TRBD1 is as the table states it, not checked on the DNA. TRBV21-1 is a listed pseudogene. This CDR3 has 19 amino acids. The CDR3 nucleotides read TGTGCCAGCAGCAGGGAGGGGGCAGACGTGGGGAGGCGCAATCAGCCCCAGCATTTT. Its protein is CASSREGADVGRRNQPQHF.